Each of the 29 T cell receptor beta chains below was sequenced from the same sample in a study of T cell repertoires in cytomegalovirus infection (dated by TCRdb to the late 2010s). Sequencing took place on an Illumina HiSeq 1500. TCRdb reprocessed the public reads (quality trimming at Q25 with fastp, clone calling with MiXCR) and kept in-frame beta chains. Entries are consolidated by CDR3 protein sequence, retaining the most common genes and DNA. Across this sample there are some 800,000 distinct CDR3 sequences, with about 31% seen only once. The biggest ten clones account for under 15% of the sample. This specimen's treatment or condition label, per the study, means: in vitro stimulation with specific CMV peptide epitopes to enrich CMV-specific T cells. No antigens are known for them. The sequenced sample was cultured CD8+ T cells from PBMCs, obtained from culture after CMV antigen stimulation. Every receptor here comes from a human donor in good health (CMV status not recorded). Some clones in this sample may be carry-over from other donors' samples.

The genes are TRBV15 and TRBJ2-2, with 11 bases identical to TRBD2. Per the germline V gene, CDR1 is LNHNV and CDR2 is YYDKDF (reference sequence). With 0 bases clipped from V and 6 bases from J, the junction kept 0 bases outside the gene matches. CDR3 length: 15 amino acids. CDR3 sequence: CATSRDSGGAGELFF. The CDR3 DNA sequence: TGTGCCACCAGCAGAGATAGCGGGGGGGCCGGGGAGCTGTTTTTT.

The V and J genes are TRBV2 and TRBJ2-2, with D unresolved. Trimming took off 8 bases at V and 8 bases at J, with 9 bases between the two ends. The length of the CDR3 is 11 residues. CDR1 is SNHLY, CDR2 FYNNEI, per germline. In nucleotides, the CDR3 is TGTGCCAGCCTTGGGATTGGGGAGCTGTTTTTT. Translated, it gives CASLGIGELFF.

CDR3 in amino acids: CASSYEGRNEQFF. The CDR3, as DNA: TGTGCCAGCAGTTACGAGGGGCGGAATGAGCAGTTCTTC. V is TRBV6-5 and J is TRBJ2-1; D is perhaps TRBD1 or TRBD2 (5 bases each). Trimming stripped 2 bases from V and 7 bases from J, with 9 bases between. The CDR3 contains 13 residues. From germline, CDR1 is MNHEY and CDR2 SVGAGI.

The chain is built from TRBV4-1 and TRBJ2-1; no definite D call. V shed 9 bases and J shed 5 bases, with 14 bases lying between them. CDR1 is MGHRA, CDR2 YSYEKL, per germline. This CDR3 has 13 residues. The CDR3 is CARTDSRDNEQFF. The CDR3 DNA follows: TGCGCCAGAACCGATAGCAGAGACAATGAGCAGTTCTTC.

This chain links TRBV7-2 with TRBJ2-6; D is undetermined. The V end was cut by 1 base, the J end by 0 bases, with 10 bases between. The length of the CDR3 is 17 residues. The germline V gene encodes CDR1 SGHTA and CDR2 FQGNSA. CDR3 sequence (DNA): TGTACCAGCAGCTTAGTGCCGAGCCACTCTGGGGCCAACGTCCTGACTTTC. Protein: CTSSLVPSHSGANVLTF.

The CDR3 spells CASRIAGTGNTEAFF. The CDR3 region has the DNA TGTGCCAGTAGGATTGCAGGGACAGGGAACACTGAAGCTTTCTTT. The chain joins TRBV19 to TRBJ1-1; 8 nucleotides line up with TRBD1. J lost 1 base, V lost 6 bases, and 7 bases had no gene match. CDR3 length: 15 residues. Germline CDR1 reads LNHDA; CDR2 reads SQIVND (reference sequence).

DNA of the CDR3: TGTGCCAGCAGCCAAGAAGGGAACACAGTCTATGGCTACACCTTC. It codes for CASSQEGNTVYGYTF. The chain combines TRBV4-2 with TRBJ1-2; D gene unclear. Trimming cost V 0 bases and J 4 bases, with 12 bases left between them. Germline V gene sequence: CDR1 LGHNA, CDR2 YNFKEQ. This CDR3 has 15 amino acids.

This chain links TRBV6-6 with TRBJ1-5; tentative D call: TRBD1 (6 bases). CDR3 length equals 13 residues. CDR1 and CDR2 from the germline V gene are MNHNY and SVGAGI (reference sequence). The CDR3 spells CAAKSGGNQPQHF. CDR3 bases: TGTGCAGCAAAATCAGGGGGCAATCAGCCCCAGCATTTT.

The J gene is TRBJ2-7, the V gene TRBV5-8; 9 bases are a match to TRBD1. This CDR3 region has 15 residues. Per germline, CDR1 SGHTS and CDR2 YDEGEE. Unmatched junction bases numbered 11, after V lost 5 bases and J lost 5 bases. CDR3 loop: CASSSQGALLDEQYV. In DNA form, the CDR3 reads TGTGCCAGCAGTTCACAGGGGGCGCTTTTGGACGAGCAGTACGTC.

This chain joins TRBV5-4 and TRBJ2-1; D uncertain. V gave up 4 bases and J gave up 5 bases, with 10 bases separating them. There are 13 residues in the CDR3. Germline V gene sequence: CDR1 SGHNT, CDR2 YYREEE (reference sequence). The CDR3 DNA reads TGTGCCAGCAGCCAGGTCCGGGACAATGAGCAGTTCTTC. Translation gives CASSQVRDNEQFF.

V and J are TRBV18 and TRBJ2-4; D might be TRBD2 (6 bases). Germline V CDR1 and CDR2: KGHSH, LQKENI. This CDR3 contains 14 residues. V lost 6 bases, J lost 2 bases, and 11 bases lay in between. This CDR3 is CASSSGGPKNIQYF. DNA for the CDR3: TGTGCCAGCTCGTCCGGGGGACCCAAAAACATTCAGTACTTC.

The rearrangement joins TRBV7-6 to TRBJ2-7; 8 nucleotides align to TRBD1. The V gene end was trimmed by 3 bases and the J gene end by 3 bases; junction bases not matched to a gene: 7. This CDR3 has 15 amino acids. Germline V gives CDR1 SGHVS, CDR2 FNYEAQ. The CDR3 DNA reads as TGTGCCAGCAGCTTGGGACAGGCCTTTTACTACGAGCAGTACTTC. Translation gives CASSLGQAFYYEQYF.

The V and J genes are TRBV6-1 and TRBJ2-7, with 7 bases fitting TRBD1. The CDR3 has 12 residues. Per germline, CDR1 MNHNS and CDR2 SASEGT. J lost 3 bases, V lost 6 bases, and 2 bases had no gene match. In DNA form, the CDR3 reads TGTGCCAGCAGGGACAGGTTCTACGAGCAGTACTTC. This codes for CASRDRFYEQYF.

In its sample, this clonotype was seen a few times. The J gene is TRBJ2-1, the V gene TRBV3-1; 7 bases line up with TRBD1. The CDR3 runs to 15 residues. Germline CDR1 reads LGHDT; CDR2 reads YNNKEL (reference sequence). Trimming cost V 6 bases and J 4 bases; bases outside gene matches: 9. The CDR3 bases are TGTGCCAGCAGGGACGGGACAGAAAATTACAATGAGCAGTTCTTC. This gives the protein CASRDGTENYNEQFF.

V and J are TRBV5-4 and TRBJ2-7, with TRBD1 identical over 8 bases. The V and J ends lost 3 bases and 6 bases, in that order; junction bases with no gene match: 5. The CDR3 has 13 residues. Germline assignment: CDR1 SGHNT and CDR2 YYREEE (reference sequence). The CDR3 loop reads CASSSQGASEQYF. The CDR3 DNA follows: TGTGCCAGCAGCTCGCAGGGGGCGAGCGAGCAGTACTTC.

This clonotype has just a few counts. The rearrangement joins TRBV6-6 to TRBJ1-5; D possibly corresponds to TRBD1 (6 bases). Germline V gives CDR1 MNHNY, CDR2 SVGAGI (reference sequence). Trimming removed 7 bases from V and 0 bases from J, with 13 bases in between. The CDR3 contains 15 residues. CDR3 sequence: CASTEGGYSNQPQHF. Here the CDR3 DNA reads TGTGCCAGCACCGAAGGGGGTTATAGCAATCAGCCCCAGCATTTT.

This chain uses TRBV7-9 with TRBJ1-5, with 9 bases aligning to TRBD1. Germline V gene sequence: CDR1 SEHNR, CDR2 FQNEAQ (reference sequence). CDR3 length equals 14 residues. Losses at the gene ends were 5 bases for V and 8 bases for J; bases not matched to a gene: 7. The CDR3 sequence: CASSATGGWEPQHF. In DNA form, the CDR3 reads TGTGCCAGCAGCGCCACAGGGGGCTGGGAGCCCCAGCATTTT.

The chain employs TRBV4-1 and TRBJ1-1; TRBD1 might be the D (5 bases). The CDR3 totals 16 residues. V was pared by 0 bases and J by 1 base, with 12 bases between. The germline gives CDR1 MGHRA, CDR2 YSYEKL. The CDR3 nucleotides read TGCGCCAGCAGCCAAGATTCTGGGACGGCGAACACTGAAGCTTTCTTT. Its translation: CASSQDSGTANTEAFF.

J is TRBJ1-4 and V is TRBV19; TRBD1 matches at 10 bases. Germline values: CDR1 LNHDA, CDR2 SQIVND (reference sequence). J was trimmed by 6 bases and V by 5 bases; bases with no gene match: 6. The CDR3 is 15 residues long. The CDR3 reads CASSGTTGGHEKLFF. The CDR3 bases are TGTGCCAGTAGTGGAACGACAGGGGGCCATGAAAAACTGTTTTTT.

The rearrangement uses TRBV6-1 and TRBJ1-4, with 8 bases lining up with TRBD1. V gave up 1 base and J gave up 7 bases; unmatched junction bases: 11. From germline, CDR1 is MNHNS and CDR2 SASEGT. The CDR3 runs to 17 residues. The CDR3 bases are TGTGCCAGCAGTGAAGTCGGGGTTCGGACAGGGAGTGAAAAACTGTTTTTT. Its translation is CASSEVGVRTGSEKLFF.

The chain carries TRBV10-2 and TRBJ2-7, with D possibly being TRBD1 or TRBD2 (6 bases each). Germline V gene data show CDR1 as WSHSY and CDR2 as SAAADI. Trimming removed 3 bases at V and 4 bases at J, with 13 bases between. CDR3 length: 14 residues. The CDR3 DNA reads TGCGCCAGCAGTGAAGGAGGGGGTGATTACGAGCAGTACTTC. Its protein is CASSEGGGDYEQYF.

This clonotype was seen a handful of times. The CDR3 DNA reads TGTGCCAGCAGTCTTCAAGGGGCTAACGAGCAGTACTTC. Translation gives CASSLQGANEQYF. The rearrangement joins TRBV3-1 to TRBJ2-7, with D perhaps matching TRBD1 (5 bases). With 6 bases removed from V and 5 bases from J, the gap between germline ends came to 14 bases. Germline values: CDR1 LGHDT, CDR2 YNNKEL (reference sequence). This CDR3 comprises 13 residues.

The chain recombines TRBV4-1 with TRBJ2-7; TRBD1 agrees at 12 bases. The V gene's germline CDR1 is MGHRA and CDR2 YSYEKL. CDR3 size: 15 residues. The V gene end was trimmed by 2 bases and the J gene end by 5 bases; junction bases not matched to a gene: 4. The CDR3 sequence is CASSQTGTGGDEQYF. The DNA of the CDR3 is TGCGCCAGCAGCCAAACCGGGACAGGGGGCGACGAGCAGTACTTC.

This clonotype has only a few counts. The rearrangement uses TRBV6-1 and TRBJ1-5; 7 positions match TRBD1. V gave up 6 bases and J gave up 0 bases; unmatched junction bases: 14. CDR1 and CDR2 (germline): MNHNS, SASEGT. CDR3 length equals 18 residues. The CDR3 nucleotides are TGTGCCAGCAGCCGGGGGGAACAGGGGCGATTTAGCAATCAGCCCCAGCATTTT. It is translated as CASSRGEQGRFSNQPQHF.

The chain uses TRBV7-6 and TRBJ1-5; tentative D call: TRBD1 (6 bases). V lost 5 bases and J 6 bases, leaving 14 bases between the germline ends. The CDR3 is 14 residues long. CDR1 SGHVS and CDR2 FNYEAQ come from the germline V gene. CDR3 in amino acids: CASSGQQGGQPQHF. The CDR3 region has the DNA TGTGCCAGCAGCGGCCAACAGGGTGGTCAGCCCCAGCATTTT.

The genes are TRBV14 and TRBJ2-1, with unresolved D. Trimming took 4 bases from V and 1 from J, leaving 8 bases between them. The CDR3 covers 14 residues. From germline, CDR1 is SGHDN and CDR2 FVKESK. Here the CDR3 reads CASSPEISYNEQFF. The CDR3 DNA follows: TGTGCCAGCAGCCCAGAGATATCCTACAATGAGCAGTTCTTC.

V usage is TRBV11-2 and J usage is TRBJ2-4; D tentatively reads TRBD1 or TRBD2 (5 bases each). V was shortened by 8 bases and J by 7 bases, with 18 bases between the two germline ends. The CDR3 spans 14 residues. Germline assignment: CDR1 SGHAT and CDR2 FQNNGV. The CDR3 DNA reads as TGTGCCAGCCTGGGGACGGTGGGGGATAACATTCAGTACTTC. Its protein is CASLGTVGDNIQYF.

The gene calls are TRBV29-1 and TRBJ2-5; D perhaps matches TRBD1 (5 bases). The CDR3 spans 14 residues. Looked up from germline, CDR1 is SQVTM and CDR2 is ANQGSEA. Trimming removed 1 base at V and 0 bases at J, with 9 bases between. The CDR3 nucleotides are TGCAGCGTTGAAGGGGGCTCGTACCAAGAGACCCAGTACTTC. Protein product: CSVEGGSYQETQYF. Variable domain in full (rest from reference TRBV29-1 and TRBJ2-5): SAVISQKPSRDICQRGTSLTIQCQVDSQVTMMFWYRQQPGQSLTLIATANQGSEATYESGFVIDKFPISRPNLTFSTLTVSNMSPEDSSIYLCSVEGGSYQETQYFGPGTRLLVL.

This clonotype showed up just a few times. This sequence joins TRBV5-1 and TRBJ1-1; 7 bases line up with TRBD1. This CDR3 contains 14 residues. V lost 0 bases and J lost 7; bases outside the gene matches: 6. Germline CDR1 is SGHRS and CDR2 is YFSETQ. The CDR3 spells CASSLGDSTNEAFF. The DNA of the CDR3 is TGCGCCAGCAGCTTGGGGGACAGTACGAATGAAGCTTTCTTT. Complete variable domain (other parts from reference TRBV5-1 and TRBJ1-1): KAGVTQTPRYLIKTRGQQVTLSCSPISGHRSVSWYQQTPGQGLQFLFEYFSETQRNKGNFPGRFSGRQFSNSRSEMNVSTLELGDSALYLCASSLGDSTNEAFFGQGTRLTVV.